This paragraph covers one T cell receptor (beta chain) sequence. Between the trimmed V and J ends, which lost 6 bases and 6 bases, there was a span of 20 bases. There are 15 residues in the CDR3. Per the germline V gene, CDR1 is SNHLY and CDR2 is FYNNEI. This entry comes from a study of blood T cell repertoires in COVID-19. Study at large: Sites in the United States, Italy and Spain provided acute and convalescent COVID-19 samples. Nucleic acid was either cDNA or gDNA, and it came from T cells, B-cell-depleted T cells, or PBMCs.

Original methodology: The authors estimated nucleated cell counts from reference gene primer amplification. Here immunoSEQ multiplex PCR was the method, and the copy in TCRdb shows in-frame clones only, minus some. V and J calls and clone size are as listed in that table; D and trimming were resolved from the DNA. The sample comprises 150,000 to 180,000 clones, about 83% of which are singletons, and over 10% rests with the top ten. Patients of the Seattle cohort, enrolled during active infection, were followed longitudinally. This receptor was taken from a woman between 55 and 75 years old with COVID-19, enrolled during active disease. The chain joins TRBV2 to TRBJ1-2; D possibly corresponds to TRBD1 (6 bases). The sequenced sample consisted of peripheral blood. CDR3 sequence (DNA): TGTGCCAGCAGCCTCCTACAGGGAGAGAGAGATGGCTACACCTTC. This gives the protein CASSLLQGERDGYTF. Full variable domain (remainder filled in from reference TRBV2 and TRBJ1-2): EPEVTQTPSHQVTQMGQEVILRCVPISNHLYFYWYRQILGQKVEFLVSFYNNEISEKSEIFDDQFSVERPDGSNFTLKIRSTKLEDSAMYFCASSLLQGERDGYTFGSGTRLTVV.